One sample yielded the 5 T cell receptor beta chains listed below, sequenced in a study of blood T cell repertoires in COVID-19. Method: immunoSEQ multiplex PCR; TCRdb's copy keeps in-frame clones and lacks some. This sample carries nearly 250,000 clones, more than 70% of them seen once, and the ten largest clones take 2% to 2.5%. Sequencing input: PBMCs or T cells enriched from blood (not recorded which). These receptors all come from a woman aged 50 to 60 who had recovered from COVID-19.

This clone was observed a single time. This sequence joins TRBV18 and TRBJ1-3; 8 bases map to TRBD1. The CDR3 length is 14 residues. V was clipped by 3 bases and J by 4 bases; unmatched bases: 2. Germline values: CDR1 KGHSH, CDR2 LQKENI. The CDR3 loop is CASSPWTGGNTIYF. CDR3 in DNA: TGTGCCAGCTCACCCTGGACAGGGGGAAACACCATATATTTT.

This clone was counted only a few times. J is TRBJ2-1 and V is TRBV28; 15 nucleotides match TRBD2. Germline V lookup: CDR1 MDHEN, CDR2 SYDVKM. The CDR3 has 18 amino acids. The V segment lost 6 bases and the J segment 6 bases; nucleotides outside the gene matches: 12. CDR3 sequence: CASSPGLAGGPFSNEQFF. CDR3 nucleotide sequence: TGTGCCAGCAGCCCTGGACTAGCGGGAGGGCCTTTCTCCAATGAGCAGTTCTTC.

This rearrangement joins TRBV27 to TRBJ1-3; no clear D. CDR1 is MNHEY, CDR2 SMNVEV, per germline (reference sequence). Trimming cost V 4 bases and J 0 bases, with 10 bases left between them. This CDR3 is 15 amino acids long. The CDR3 region has the DNA TGTGCCAGCAGTTCCTCCGTTAGCTCTGGAAACACCATATATTTT. Residues: CASSSSVSSGNTIYF.

The chain combines TRBV7-2 with TRBJ1-5, with TRBD1 matching over 8 bases. V shed 2 bases and J 4 bases; nucleotides not matched to a gene: 13. From germline, CDR1 is SGHTA and CDR2 FQGNSA. The CDR3 consists of 18 residues. For the CDR3, the DNA is TGTGCCAGCAGCTTATTTCCCCCAGGCAGGACAGGGAATCAGCCCCAGCATTTT. It is translated as CASSLFPPGRTGNQPQHF.

The chain is built from TRBV19 and TRBJ2-1, with 11 bases identical to TRBD2. Germline V gives CDR1 LNHDA, CDR2 SQIVND (reference sequence). This CDR3 contains 15 residues. The trim removed 4 bases at V and 7 bases at J, leaving 6 bases unmatched. The CDR3 DNA sequence: TGTGCCAGTAGTACTAGCGGGAGGTCTGGGAATGAGCAGTTCTTC. The encoded protein is CASSTSGRSGNEQFF.